The 5 T cell receptor beta chains in this list originate from one sample, sequenced in a study of blood T cells in healthy people across ages. Using a J-beta primer mix together with a sample-barcoded 5' primer, a second PCR was run for about 7 to 12 cycles. TCRdb processed the 5' RACE reads anew with MiXCR; each CDR3 protein has one entry. The sample shows 380,000 or so distinct CDR3 sequences, 45% to 60% of them seen only once. Sequenced input: blood. All receptors come from a man aged 55-75 years in good health.

The chain couples TRBV7-2 to TRBJ2-5; 12 bases fit TRBD2. The J call may be incorrect, as the DNA end agrees better with TRBJ2-7. CDR1 is SGHTA, CDR2 FQGNSA, per germline. This CDR3 is 20 amino acids long. The CDR3 here is CASSLVAASGRGSFSPEQYF. The CDR3 nucleotides are TGTGCCAGCAGCTTAGTAGCGGCTAGCGGGAGGGGTTCCTTTTCCCCCGAGCAGTACTTC.

The V gene is TRBV20-1, the J gene TRBJ2-1; 9 bases align to TRBD1. This CDR3 has 14 amino acids. J lost 11 bases, V lost 1 base, and 9 bases had no gene match. The germline CDR1 and CDR2 sequences are DFQATT and SNEGSKA (reference sequence). CDR3 sequence reads: CSARVWTGADQQFF. Here the CDR3 DNA reads TGCAGTGCTAGAGTCTGGACAGGGGCCGATCAGCAGTTCTTC.

The V call is TRBV5-1, the J call TRBJ2-7; the match to TRBD1 covers 9 bases. Germline CDR1 and CDR2: SGHRS and YFSETQ. The length of the CDR3 is 15 residues. The V gene end was trimmed by 0 bases and the J gene end by 2 bases; junction bases not matched to a gene: 3. CDR3 amino acids: CASSLEGQGAYEQYF. Here the CDR3 DNA reads TGCGCCAGCAGCTTGGAGGGACAGGGAGCCTACGAGCAGTACTTC.

This clonotype was detected a few times. This CDR3 is CASSFWENEQFF. CDR3 DNA: TGTGCCAGCAGCTTTTGGGAAAATGAGCAGTTCTTC. This chain uses TRBV7-2 with TRBJ2-1; D is undetermined. Germline V CDR1 and CDR2: SGHTA, FQGNSA. This CDR3 contains 12 residues. The germline V and J ends were trimmed by 3 bases and 7 bases, with 7 bases remaining between them.

The chain carries TRBV2 and TRBJ2-5; the D gene could be TRBD1 or TRBD2 (5 bases each). The V end was cut by 5 bases, the J end by 13 bases, with 23 bases between. Germline CDR1 reads SNHLY; CDR2 reads FYNNEI. The CDR3 has 14 amino acids. Here the CDR3 reads CASSPYNLRDPPYF. The CDR3 DNA sequence: TGTGCCAGCAGTCCATACAACCTCCGGGACCCACCGTACTTC.